The 2 T cell receptor beta chains listed next were all sequenced from one sample in a study of T cell repertoires in cytomegalovirus infection. TCRdb re-derived calls from the reads in MiXCR, one entry per CDR3 protein. The table shows hundreds of thousands of distinct CDR3 sequences, with 20% to 25% occurring only once. What was sequenced was CD8+ T cells from PBMCs. All receptors derive from a human donor in good health (CMV status not recorded). Some clones in this sample may be carry-over from other donors' samples.

A remark on this clonotype: The junction departs from the called germline gene at one end, perhaps through a read error. The chain combines TRBV7-8 with TRBJ2-3; 14 bases are a match to TRBD2. The CDR3 contains 18 residues. Per germline, CDR1 SGHVS and CDR2 FQNEAQ. This CDR3 reads CVSNGGLAGGRSTDTQYF. The CDR3 coding sequence is TGTGTCAGCAACGGAGGACTAGCGGGGGGCAGAAGCACAGATACGCAGTATTTT.

In the case of this clonotype: A much larger clone lies a single base off, so this may be a read error. The V call is TRBV7-2, the J call TRBJ2-1, with D perhaps assigned TRBD1 or TRBD2 (5 bases each). Looked up from germline, CDR1 is SGHTA and CDR2 is FQGNSA. V dropped 5 bases and J dropped 0 bases, with 17 bases sitting between them. This CDR3 has 17 residues. CDR3 sequence (DNA): TGTGCCAGCAGCCGCGTCCAGGGCACTAGCTCCTACAATGAGCAGTTCTTC. This encodes CASSRVQGTSSYNEQFF.